Sequencing of this TCR beta chain was carried out in a study of OX40 agonist ivuxolimab in advanced cancers. Study-wide context: The patients' treatment was ivuxolimab, an agonistic anti-OX40 (CD134) antibody. Participants, 65% to 85% male, averaged approximately 56 years of age, ranging from roughly 23 to 90. Prior anti-PD-1, anti-PD-L1 or anti-CTLA-4 therapy was allowed; 40% to 50% had some. Study-level results: Both blood CD4+ and CD8+ T cells showed clonal growth by week 6 at 0.1 to 3.0 mg/kg.

Generated by immunoSEQ multiplex PCR, the TCRdb table keeps only in-frame clones and is missing some. The sample contains roughly 17,000 clones, 86% of which appear only once. As to this clone: Its antigen is currently unknown.

V lost 5 bases and J 4 bases, leaving 20 bases between the germline ends. The CDR3 is made up of 16 amino acids. Germline CDR1 MNHEY, CDR2 SMNVEV (reference sequence). The material sequenced was CD4+ or CD8+ T cells sorted from blood, taken in a trial of the OX40 agonist ivuxolimab. This chain connects TRBV27 to TRBJ1-2; tentative D call: TRBD1 (6 bases). The clonotype comes from an adult with an advanced solid tumor such as melanoma, head and neck, liver or kidney cancer. In nucleotides, the CDR3 is TGTGCCAGCAGTCCCCTTACAGGGTTTACTGGCTATGGCTACACCTTC. It encodes CASSPLTGFTGYGYTF.